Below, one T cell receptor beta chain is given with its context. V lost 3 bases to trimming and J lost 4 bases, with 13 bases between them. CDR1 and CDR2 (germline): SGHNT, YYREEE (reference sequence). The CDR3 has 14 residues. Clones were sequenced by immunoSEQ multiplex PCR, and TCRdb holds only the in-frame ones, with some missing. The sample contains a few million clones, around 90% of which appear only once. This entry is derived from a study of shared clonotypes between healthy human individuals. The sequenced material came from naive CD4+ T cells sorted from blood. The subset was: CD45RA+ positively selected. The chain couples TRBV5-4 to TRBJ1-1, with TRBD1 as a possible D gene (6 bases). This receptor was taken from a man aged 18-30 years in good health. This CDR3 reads CASSSGARITEAFF. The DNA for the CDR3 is TGTGCCAGCAGCTCGGGGGCGAGGATCACTGAAGCTTTCTTT.